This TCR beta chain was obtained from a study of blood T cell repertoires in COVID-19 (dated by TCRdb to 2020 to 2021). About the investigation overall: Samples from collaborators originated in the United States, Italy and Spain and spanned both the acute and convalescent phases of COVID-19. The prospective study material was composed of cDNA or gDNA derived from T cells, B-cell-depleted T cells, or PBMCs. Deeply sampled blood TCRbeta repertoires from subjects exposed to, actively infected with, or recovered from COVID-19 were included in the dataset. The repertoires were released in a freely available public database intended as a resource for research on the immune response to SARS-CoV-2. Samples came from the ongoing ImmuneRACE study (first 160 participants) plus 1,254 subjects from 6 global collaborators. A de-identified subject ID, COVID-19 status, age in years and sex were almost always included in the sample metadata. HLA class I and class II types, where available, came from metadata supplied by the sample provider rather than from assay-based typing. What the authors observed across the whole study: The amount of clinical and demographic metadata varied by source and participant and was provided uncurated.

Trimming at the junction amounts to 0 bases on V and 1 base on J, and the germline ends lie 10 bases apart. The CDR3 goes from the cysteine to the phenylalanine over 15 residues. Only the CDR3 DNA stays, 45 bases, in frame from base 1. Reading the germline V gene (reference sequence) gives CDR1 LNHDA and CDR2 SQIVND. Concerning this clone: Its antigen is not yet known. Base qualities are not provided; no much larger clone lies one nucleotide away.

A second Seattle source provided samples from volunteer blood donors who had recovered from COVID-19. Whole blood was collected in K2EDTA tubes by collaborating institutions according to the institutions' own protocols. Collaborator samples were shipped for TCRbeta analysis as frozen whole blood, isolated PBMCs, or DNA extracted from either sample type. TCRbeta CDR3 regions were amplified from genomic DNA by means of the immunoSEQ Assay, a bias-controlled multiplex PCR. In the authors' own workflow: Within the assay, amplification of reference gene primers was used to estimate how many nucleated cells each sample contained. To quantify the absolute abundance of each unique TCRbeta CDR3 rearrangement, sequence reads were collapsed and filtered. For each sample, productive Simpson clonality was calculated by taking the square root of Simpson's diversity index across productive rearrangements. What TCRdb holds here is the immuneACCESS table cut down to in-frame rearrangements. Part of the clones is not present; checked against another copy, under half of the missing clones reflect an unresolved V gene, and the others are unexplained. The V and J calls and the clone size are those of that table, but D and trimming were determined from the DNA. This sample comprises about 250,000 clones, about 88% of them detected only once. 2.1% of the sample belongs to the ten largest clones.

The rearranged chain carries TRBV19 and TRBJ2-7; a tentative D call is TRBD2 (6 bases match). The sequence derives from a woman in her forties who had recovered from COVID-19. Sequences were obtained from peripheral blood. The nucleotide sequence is TGTGCCAGTAGTATAGATCAGGAGGGATCCTACGAGCAGTACTTC. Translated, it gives CASSIDQEGSYEQYF.